This is a list of T cell receptor beta chains from one sample in a study of blood T cell repertoires in COVID-19. Some clones are missing from TCRdb's copy, which holds only in-frame ones; the method was immunoSEQ multiplex PCR. There are about 400,000 clones in the sample; roughly 85% occur only once, and roughly 1.9% lies in the top ten. What was sequenced was PBMCs or T cells enriched from blood (not recorded which). Every receptor here comes from a young woman with acute COVID-19. The CDR3 runs from the conserved cysteine through the conserved F or W. The order of the fields is clone size, CDR3 length, D gene, V gene, J gene, CDR3 protein, CDR3 DNA. The D gene is left open where the match is weak. Some rows mark clone size as missing; the rest say once, few, many or name a class of expanded clone.

abundance: .
len: 15
d_gene: .
v_gene: TRBV6-6
j_gene: TRBJ2-3
CDR3aa: CASSGPDITTDTQYF
CDR3nt: TGTGCCAGCAGTGGGCCGGACATCACCACAGATACGCAGTATTTT

abundance: few
len: 17
d_gene: TRBD1
v_gene: TRBV5-1
j_gene: TRBJ1-1
CDR3aa: CASSVMLTGPMNTEAFF
CDR3nt: TGCGCCAGCAGCGTTATGTTGACAGGGCCTATGAACACTGAAGCTTTCTTT

abundance: .
len: 14
d_gene: .
v_gene: TRBV7-6
j_gene: TRBJ1-1
CDR3aa: CASSSNTGNTEAFF
CDR3nt: TGTGCCAGCAGCTCCAATACAGGGAACACTGAAGCTTTCTTT

abundance: .
len: 15
d_gene: .
v_gene: TRBV3-1/TRBV3-2
j_gene: TRBJ1-5
CDR3aa: CASSQETGTNQPQHF
CDR3nt: TGTGCCAGCAGCCAGGAGACAGGTACGAATCAGCCCCAGCATTTT

abundance: .
len: 14
d_gene: .
v_gene: TRBV21-1
j_gene: TRBJ1-2
CDR3aa: CASSKVAVPYGYTF
CDR3nt: TGTGCCAGCAGCAAAGTGGCCGTACCCTATGGCTACACCTTC

abundance: .
len: 14
d_gene: .
v_gene: TRBV30
j_gene: TRBJ2-1
CDR3aa: CAWAGSGPYNEQFF
CDR3nt: TGTGCCTGGGCGGGTAGCGGACCCTACAATGAGCAGTTCTTC

abundance: .
len: 12
d_gene: .
v_gene: TRBV5-1
j_gene: TRBJ2-1
CDR3aa: CASSLGGLEQFF
CDR3nt: TGCGCCAGCAGCTTGGGTGGACTAGAGCAGTTCTTC

abundance: .
len: 14
d_gene: TRBD1
v_gene: TRBV29-1
j_gene: TRBJ2-1
CDR3aa: CSVEGRGRYNEQFF
CDR3nt: TGCAGCGTTGAGGGCAGGGGGCGATACAATGAGCAGTTCTTC

abundance: .
len: 16
d_gene: .
v_gene: TRBV7-8
j_gene: TRBJ2-1
CDR3aa: CASSLVPSAFYNEQFF
CDR3nt: TGTGCCAGCAGCTTAGTGCCTAGCGCCTTTTACAATGAGCAGTTCTTC

abundance: .
len: 14
d_gene: .
v_gene: TRBV5-6
j_gene: TRBJ1-2
CDR3aa: CASSLTRVGYGYTF
CDR3nt: TGTGCCAGCAGCTTGACCAGGGTTGGCTATGGCTACACCTTC

abundance: .
len: 13
d_gene: TRBD1
v_gene: TRBV6-5
j_gene: TRBJ2-7
CDR3aa: CASSSRGLNEQYF
CDR3nt: TGTGCCAGCAGTTCCAGGGGGCTGAACGAGCAGTACTTC

abundance: .
len: 12
d_gene: .
v_gene: TRBV6-1
j_gene: TRBJ2-5
CDR3aa: CASRTSQETQYF
CDR3nt: TGTGCCAGCAGGACTAGCCAAGAGACCCAGTACTTC

abundance: .
len: 20
d_gene: TRBD2
v_gene: TRBV7-8
j_gene: TRBJ2-1
CDR3aa: CASSLSVRSSGGLRYNEQFF
CDR3nt: TGTGCCAGCAGCTTATCCGTTCGGTCTAGCGGGGGGCTAAGATACAATGAGCAGTTCTTC

abundance: .
len: 15
d_gene: TRBD1
v_gene: TRBV29-1
j_gene: TRBJ1-2
CDR3aa: CSVEEVNRGSRGYTF
CDR3nt: TGCAGCGTTGAAGAGGTCAACAGGGGCTCTCGGGGCTACACCTTC

abundance: .
len: 12
d_gene: .
v_gene: TRBV12-3/TRBV12-4
j_gene: TRBJ1-1
CDR3aa: CASSLRGTEAFF
CDR3nt: TGTGCCAGCAGTTTAAGGGGCACTGAAGCTTTCTTT

abundance: .
len: 15
d_gene: .
v_gene: TRBV28
j_gene: TRBJ1-5
CDR3aa: CASSLNGVSNQPQHF
CDR3nt: TGTGCCAGCAGTTTAAACGGGGTGAGCAATCAGCCCCAGCATTTT

abundance: once
len: 16
d_gene: .
v_gene: TRBV19
j_gene: TRBJ2-1
CDR3aa: CASSTPLGGGHNEQFF
CDR3nt: TGTGCCAGTAGTACCCCTCTGGGGGGTGGGCACAATGAGCAGTTCTTC

abundance: .
len: 11
d_gene: .
v_gene: TRBV7-9
j_gene: TRBJ1-1
CDR3aa: CASSFDTEAFF
CDR3nt: TGTGCCAGCAGCTTCGACACTGAAGCTTTCTTT

abundance: once
len: 16
d_gene: .
v_gene: TRBV3-1/TRBV3-2
j_gene: TRBJ2-7
CDR3aa: CASSQETQGSSYEQYF
CDR3nt: TGTGCCAGCAGCCAAGAAACGCAGGGAAGCTCCTACGAGCAGTACTTC

abundance: .
len: 17
d_gene: TRBD2
v_gene: TRBV19
j_gene: TRBJ2-1
CDR3aa: CASSATRSSGRAGEQFF
CDR3nt: TGTGCCAGTAGTGCTACTAGGTCTAGCGGGAGGGCTGGTGAGCAGTTCTTC

abundance: once
len: 16
d_gene: .
v_gene: TRBV14
j_gene: TRBJ1-4
CDR3aa: CASSPGGIATNEKLFF
CDR3nt: TGTGCCAGCAGCCCCGGAGGCATCGCAACTAATGAAAAACTGTTTTTT

abundance: .
len: 15
d_gene: TRBD2
v_gene: TRBV11-3
j_gene: TRBJ2-3
CDR3aa: CASSFSGTDTDTQYF
CDR3nt: TGTGCCAGCAGCTTCAGCGGGACGGACACAGATACGCAGTATTTT

abundance: .
len: 15
d_gene: .
v_gene: TRBV5-1
j_gene: TRBJ1-2
CDR3aa: CASSLAGGTNYGYTF
CDR3nt: TGCGCCAGCAGCTTGGCCGGGGGAACTAACTATGGCTACACCTTC

abundance: .
len: 15
d_gene: TRBD2
v_gene: TRBV27
j_gene: TRBJ2-3
CDR3aa: CASSLTSGATDTQYF
CDR3nt: TGTGCCAGCAGTCTGACTAGCGGGGCCACAGATACGCAGTATTTT

abundance: .
len: 13
d_gene: .
v_gene: TRBV9
j_gene: TRBJ2-3
CDR3aa: CASSGGLTDTQYF
CDR3nt: TGTGCCAGCAGTGGAGGGTTGACGGATACGCAGTATTTT

abundance: .
len: 19
d_gene: TRBD2
v_gene: TRBV10-3
j_gene: TRBJ2-1
CDR3aa: CAISDLGAGGSGGSNEQFF
CDR3nt: TGTGCCATCAGTGATTTGGGGGCCGGAGGAAGCGGGGGGTCGAATGAGCAGTTCTTC

abundance: .
len: 13
d_gene: TRBD1
v_gene: TRBV24-1
j_gene: TRBJ1-2
CDR3aa: CATSDFRGYGYTF
CDR3nt: TGTGCCACCAGTGATTTCAGGGGGTATGGCTACACCTTC

abundance: .
len: 13
d_gene: TRBD1
v_gene: TRBV29-1
j_gene: TRBJ1-2
CDR3aa: CSAGDRLNYGYTF
CDR3nt: TGCAGCGCCGGGGACAGGCTGAACTATGGCTACACCTTC

abundance: .
len: 15
d_gene: TRBD2
v_gene: TRBV27
j_gene: TRBJ2-3
CDR3aa: CASSLGVAGVDTQYF
CDR3nt: TGTGCCAGCAGTTTAGGAGTGGCGGGAGTCGATACGCAGTATTTT

abundance: .
len: 15
d_gene: .
v_gene: TRBV7-9
j_gene: TRBJ2-2
CDR3aa: CASSPRTVNTGELFF
CDR3nt: TGTGCCAGCAGCCCACGGACAGTGAACACCGGGGAGCTGTTTTTT

abundance: .
len: 13
d_gene: .
v_gene: TRBV7-2
j_gene: TRBJ2-7
CDR3aa: CASSREADYEQYF
CDR3nt: TGTGCCAGCAGTCGAGAGGCGGATTACGAGCAGTACTTC

abundance: .
len: 16
d_gene: TRBD2
v_gene: TRBV7-2
j_gene: TRBJ2-7
CDR3aa: CASSYGDSGSGYEQYF
CDR3nt: TGTGCCAGCAGCTATGGAGATAGCGGGAGTGGTTACGAGCAGTACTTC